These 17 T cell receptor beta chains originate from one sample sequenced in a study of T cells in Graves' hyperthyroidism and ophthalmopathy. TCR beta CDR3 regions were amplified from RNA transcripts. The primer set for the first-round RT-PCR of the TCR CDR3 was HTBI. In TCRdb, the multiplex PCR reads were re-called with MiXCR into one record per CDR3 protein. The table lists approximately 400,000 distinct CDR3 sequences, roughly 18% of them singletons. Sample: blood. All receptors come from a man between 18 and 35 years old with Graves' ophthalmopathy.

The chain is built from TRBV19 and TRBJ2-5; 10 bases are shared with TRBD1. Germline CDR1 reads LNHDA; CDR2 reads SQIVND (reference sequence). Trimming removed 6 bases from V and 5 bases from J; junction bases left unmatched: 12. CDR3 size: 16 residues. The CDR3: CASSPRQGASVETQYF. The CDR3 coding sequence is TGTGCCAGTAGCCCCCGACAGGGGGCGAGCGTGGAGACCCAGTACTTC. Filled out from reference TRBV19 and TRBJ2-5, the complete variable domain reads DGGITQSPKYLFRKEGQNVTLSCEQNLNHDAMYWYRQDPGQGLRLIYYSQIVNDFQKGDIAEGYSVSREKKESFPLTVTSAQKNPTAFYLCASSPRQGASVETQYFGPGTRLLVL.

Many counts were recorded for this clonotype. The chain joins TRBV11-2 to TRBJ1-2, with unresolved D. V gave up 0 bases and J gave up 6 bases, with 8 bases separating them. The CDR3 consists of 13 residues. Germline loops: CDR1 SGHAT, CDR2 FQNNGV. DNA of the CDR3: TGTGCCAGCAGCTTAGACCGGACGGATGGCTACACCTTC. Translating it yields CASSLDRTDGYTF.

This clonotype was recorded at least ten times. The V and J genes are TRBV2 and TRBJ2-3; 12 bases are shared with TRBD1. Unmatched junction bases numbered 7, after V lost 2 bases and J lost 7 bases. This CDR3 is built from 16 residues. Germline values: CDR1 SNHLY, CDR2 FYNNEI. The DNA of the CDR3 is TGTGCCAGCAGTGAATGGGGACAGGGGGCGCGAAATACGCAGTATTTT. It codes for CASSEWGQGARNTQYF.

The J gene is TRBJ2-5, the V gene TRBV6-1, with TRBD1 identical over 9 bases. The CDR3 sequence is 14 residues long. The V gene's germline CDR1 is MNHNS and CDR2 SASEGT. With 5 bases clipped from V and 4 bases from J, the junction kept 5 bases outside the gene matches. CDR3 protein: CASSSGQGLETQYF. CDR3 DNA: TGTGCCAGCAGTTCGGGACAGGGATTAGAGACCCAGTACTTC.

This clonotype was observed many times. The chain uses TRBV5-1 and TRBJ2-1; the D gene is possibly TRBD2 (6 bases). Germline values: CDR1 SGHRS, CDR2 YFSETQ. The CDR3 has 13 residues. V was trimmed by 2 bases and J by 6 bases, leaving 9 bases between them. For the CDR3, the DNA is TGCGCCAGCAGCTTCCAGGGAGGCAATGAGCAGTTCTTC. Its translation: CASSFQGGNEQFF.

This clonotype came up many times. This sequence joins TRBV20-1 and TRBJ1-2; TRBD1 matches 7 bases. The length of the CDR3 is 13 residues. Germline V gene sequence: CDR1 DFQATT, CDR2 SNEGSKA (reference sequence). Germline trimming cut 3 bases from V and 3 bases from J; bases unmatched to any gene: 4. In DNA, the CDR3 is TGCAGTGCTAGCCACACAGGGGACTATGGCTACACCTTC. It translates to CSASHTGDYGYTF.

This clonotype has a handful of counts. The CDR3 sequence: CSARGRDSRAHYGYTF. CDR3 DNA: TGCAGTGCTAGAGGCCGGGACAGTCGTGCTCACTATGGCTACACCTTC. The rearrangement joins TRBV20-1 to TRBJ1-2, with 7 bases lining up with TRBD1. Per germline, CDR1 DFQATT and CDR2 SNEGSKA (reference sequence). Germline trimming cut 1 base from V and 3 bases from J; bases unmatched to any gene: 11. CDR3 length equals 16 residues.

The V call is TRBV10-3, the J call TRBJ1-2; 7 positions agree with TRBD1. This CDR3 contains 15 residues. J gave up 7 bases and V 4 bases, and 12 bases lay outside the gene matches. Germline values: CDR1 ENHRY, CDR2 SYGVKD. The CDR3 is CAISVPEEGASGYTF. In nucleotides, the CDR3 is TGTGCCATCAGTGTACCCGAGGAGGGGGCGAGTGGCTACACCTTC.

This clonotype was seen repeatedly, ten times or more. This chain links TRBV6-5 with TRBJ1-2; D unclear. This CDR3 is built from 14 residues. The germline V gene encodes CDR1 MNHEY and CDR2 SVGAGI. Between the trimmed V and J ends, which lost 0 bases and 5 bases, there was a span of 10 bases. CDR3 sequence: CASSYSPAGYGYTF. For the CDR3, the DNA is TGTGCCAGCAGTTACTCCCCGGCTGGGTATGGCTACACCTTC.

The chain joins TRBV4-1 to TRBJ2-3, with 9 bases identical to TRBD2. This CDR3 comprises 15 residues. Germline loops: CDR1 MGHRA, CDR2 YSYEKL. J gave up 4 bases and V 2 bases, and 4 bases lay outside the gene matches. CDR3 loop: CASSQPAGGPDTQYF. The DNA for the CDR3 is TGCGCCAGCAGCCAACCAGCGGGGGGCCCAGATACGCAGTATTTT.

This clonotype has ten or more counts. V is TRBV18 and J is TRBJ1-2; tentatively, D is TRBD1 (5 bases). Trimming left V 5 bases short and J 3 bases short, with 7 bases between. The CDR3 contains 12 residues. Germline CDR1 KGHSH, CDR2 LQKENI. The CDR3 spells CASSTGDYGYTF. The CDR3 DNA reads as TGTGCCAGCTCAACGGGGGACTATGGCTACACCTTC.

J is TRBJ2-7 and V is TRBV25-1; D possibly corresponds to TRBD2 (6 bases). The J call may be incorrect, as the DNA end agrees better with TRBJ2-1. The CDR3 contains 14 residues. Per the germline V gene, CDR1 is MGHDK and CDR2 is SYGVNS. The CDR3 bases are TGTGCCAGCAGTGAATCAGCGAGCGGGTACGAGCAGTTCTTC. Encoded protein: CASSESASGYEQFF.

This clonotype was recorded a few times. This rearrangement joins TRBV12-3 or TRBV12-4 to TRBJ2-4, with 8 positions matching TRBD1. Trimming took 2 bases from V and 8 from J; bases not matched to a gene: 5. The CDR3 length is 14 residues. CDR3 DNA: TGTGCCAGCAGTTTATGGGGGACAGGTGACATTCAGTACTTC. This gives the protein CASSLWGTGDIQYF.

The chain carries TRBV10-3 and TRBJ2-7; weak D call: TRBD1 (6 bases). CDR3 length: 14 amino acids. V gave up 11 bases and J gave up 5 bases, with 22 bases separating them. CDR1 and CDR2 (germline): ENHRY, SYGVKD. The CDR3 nucleotides are TGTGCCTCTTCAAAGGAACAGGGTCTGGACGAGCAGTACTTC. This sequence encodes CASSKEQGLDEQYF.

This clonotype was seen only a few times. J is TRBJ1-6 and V is TRBV20-1, with 7 bases lining up with TRBD1. The CDR3 runs to 17 residues. Germline CDR1 reads DFQATT; CDR2 reads SNEGSKA (reference sequence). J lost 7 bases, V lost 3 bases, and 15 bases had no gene match. This CDR3 is CSARSDQGVVGNSPLHF. The CDR3 DNA reads as TGCAGTGCTAGGAGTGACCAGGGGGTGGTCGGGAATTCACCCCTCCACTTT.

This clonotype showed up many times. The junction shows a germline mismatch at one end, possibly a read error. V is TRBV5-1 and J is TRBJ2-1; possibly TRBD1 or TRBD2 for D (6 bases each). The CDR3 has 15 residues. From germline, CDR1 is SGHRS and CDR2 YFSETQ. The CDR3 here is CASSLVGGSYNEQFF. CDR3 nucleotides: TGTGCCAGCAGCTTAGTCGGGGGCTCGTACAATGAGCAGTTCTTC.

Only a few counts were recorded for this clonotype. The chain is built from TRBV3-1 and TRBJ2-3, with TRBD2 matching 10 bases. This CDR3 comprises 19 residues. Trimming at V came to 0 bases and at J to 7 bases, leaving 16 bases not matched to a gene. Germline CDR1 LGHDT, CDR2 YNNKEL (reference sequence). DNA of the CDR3: TGTGCCAGCAGCCAAGAGAATAGCGGGGGGCGTCAGTCGACTTATACGCAGTATTTT. Translating it yields CASSQENSGGRQSTYTQYF.